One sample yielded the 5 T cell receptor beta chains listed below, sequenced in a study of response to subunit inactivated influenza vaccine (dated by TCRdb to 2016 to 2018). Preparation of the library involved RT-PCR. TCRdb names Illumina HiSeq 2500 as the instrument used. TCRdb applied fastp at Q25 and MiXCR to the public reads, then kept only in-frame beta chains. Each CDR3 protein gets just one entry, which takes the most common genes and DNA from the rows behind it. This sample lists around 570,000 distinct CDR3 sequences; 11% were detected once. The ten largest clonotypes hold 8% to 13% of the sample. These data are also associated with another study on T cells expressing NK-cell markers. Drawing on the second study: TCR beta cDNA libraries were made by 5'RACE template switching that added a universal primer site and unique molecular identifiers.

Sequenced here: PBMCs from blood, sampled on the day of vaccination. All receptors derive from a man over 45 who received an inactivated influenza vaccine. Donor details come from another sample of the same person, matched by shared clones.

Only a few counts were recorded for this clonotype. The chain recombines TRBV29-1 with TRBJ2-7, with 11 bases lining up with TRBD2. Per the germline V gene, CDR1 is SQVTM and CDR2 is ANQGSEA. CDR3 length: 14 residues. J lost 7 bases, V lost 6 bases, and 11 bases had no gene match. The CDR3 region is CSVVRSGTSGEQYF. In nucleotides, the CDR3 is TGCAGCGTAGTTCGATCCGGGACTAGCGGTGAGCAGTACTTC.

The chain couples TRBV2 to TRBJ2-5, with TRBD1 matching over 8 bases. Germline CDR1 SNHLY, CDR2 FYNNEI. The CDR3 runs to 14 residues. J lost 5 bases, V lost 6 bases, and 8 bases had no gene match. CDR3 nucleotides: TGTGCCAGCAGCCGGACAGGGTATCGGGAGACCCAGTACTTC. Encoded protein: CASSRTGYRETQYF.

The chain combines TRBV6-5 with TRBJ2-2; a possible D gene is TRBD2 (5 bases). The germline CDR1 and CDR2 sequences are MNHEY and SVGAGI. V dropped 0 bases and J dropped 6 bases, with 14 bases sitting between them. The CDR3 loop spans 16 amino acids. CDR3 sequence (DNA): TGTGCCAGCAGTTACTCGGCTCCAAGGCGGGCCGGGGAGCTGTTTTTT. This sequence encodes CASSYSAPRRAGELFF.

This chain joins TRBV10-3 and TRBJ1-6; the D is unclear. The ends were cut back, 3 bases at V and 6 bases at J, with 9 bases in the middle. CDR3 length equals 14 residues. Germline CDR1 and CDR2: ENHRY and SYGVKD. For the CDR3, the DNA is TGTGCCATCAGTGATTCACCTACTAATTCACCCCTCCACTTT. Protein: CAISDSPTNSPLHF.

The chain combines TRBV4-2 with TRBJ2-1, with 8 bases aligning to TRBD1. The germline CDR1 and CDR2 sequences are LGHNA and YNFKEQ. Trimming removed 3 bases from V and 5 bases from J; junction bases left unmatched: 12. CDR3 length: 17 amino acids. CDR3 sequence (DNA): TGTGCCAGCAGCCATGTTAGACAGGGGAGCTCGGACAATGAGCAGTTCTTC. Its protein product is CASSHVRQGSSDNEQFF.